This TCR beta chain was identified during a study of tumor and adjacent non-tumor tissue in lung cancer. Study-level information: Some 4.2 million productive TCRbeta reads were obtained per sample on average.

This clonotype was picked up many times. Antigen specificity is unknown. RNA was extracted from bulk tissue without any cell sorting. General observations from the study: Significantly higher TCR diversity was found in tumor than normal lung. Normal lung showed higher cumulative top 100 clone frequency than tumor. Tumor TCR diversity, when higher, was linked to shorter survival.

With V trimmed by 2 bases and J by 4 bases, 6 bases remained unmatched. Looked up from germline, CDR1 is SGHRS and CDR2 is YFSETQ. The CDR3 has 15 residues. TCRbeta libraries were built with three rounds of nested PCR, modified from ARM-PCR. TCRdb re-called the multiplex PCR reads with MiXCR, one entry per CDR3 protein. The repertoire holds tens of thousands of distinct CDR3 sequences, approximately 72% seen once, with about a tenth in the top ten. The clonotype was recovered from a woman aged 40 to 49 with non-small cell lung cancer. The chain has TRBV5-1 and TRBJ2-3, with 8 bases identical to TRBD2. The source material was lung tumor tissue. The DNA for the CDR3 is TGCGCCAGCAGCTTTAGCGGGGTGTTGGCAGATACGCAGTATTTT. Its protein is CASSFSGVLADTQYF.